This entry lists 32 T cell receptor beta chains sequenced from one sample in a study of blood T cells in healthy people across ages (dated by TCRdb to between 2015 and 2017). Library prep was done by 5' RACE. Sequencing used an Illumina HiSeq 2500. A second roughly 7 to 11 cycle PCR used a sample-barcoded 5' primer and a J-beta primer mix. TCRdb reran the public reads through fastp at Q25 and MiXCR, keeping productive beta chains. A single entry per CDR3 protein holds the most common genes and DNA from its merged rows. A total of over a million distinct CDR3 sequences appear in this sample, around 39% of them only once. The ten largest clones take up 7.9% of the sample. The sequencing sample was made of blood. The receptor set was obtained from a woman under 30 in good health.

This clonotype was seen only a few times. The V call is TRBV6-5, the J call TRBJ2-7; TRBD2 is a possible D gene (6 bases). The germline CDR1 and CDR2 sequences are MNHEY and SVGAGI. The CDR3 runs 13 residues. Deletions cut 8 bases from V and 4 bases from J, with 15 bases between. The CDR3 nucleotides read TGTGCCAGCGGCCCCCGGGACTCGTACGAGCAGTACTTC. Amino acid sequence: CASGPRDSYEQYF.

V usage is TRBV7-2 and J usage is TRBJ2-3, with TRBD2 matching over 13 bases. The junction had 15 bases not matched to a gene; V was cut back by 3 bases and J by 6 bases. This CDR3 region has 19 residues. Germline V CDR1 and CDR2: SGHTA, FQGNSA. The CDR3 bases are TGTGCCAGCAGCTTCCTGGGACTAGCGGGGCCCCTCCCGGGGGATACGCAGTATTTT. This gives the protein CASSFLGLAGPLPGDTQYF.

A word on this clonotype: The junction differs from germline at one of its ends, possibly a read error. The CDR3 loop is CAGSPVMTGMGIQYF. In nucleotides, the CDR3 is TGTGCCGGCAGTCCCGTCATGACAGGGATGGGGATTCAGTACTTC. The gene calls are TRBV12-3 or TRBV12-4 and TRBJ2-4; 7 nucleotides align to TRBD1. The CDR3 contains 15 residues.

The chain links TRBV20-1 to TRBJ1-6, with TRBD1 matching over 9 bases. Looked up from germline, CDR1 is DFQATT and CDR2 is SNEGSKA (reference sequence). The CDR3 covers 14 residues. Unmatched junction bases numbered 10, after V lost 6 bases and J lost 10 bases. The DNA for the CDR3 is TGCAGTGCGACTCCGGGACAGGGAGAATCACCCCTCCACTTT. Translating gives CSATPGQGESPLHF.

This chain links TRBV14 with TRBJ2-2; D is unresolved. The CDR3 is made up of 13 amino acids. CDR1 SGHDN and CDR2 FVKESK come from the germline V gene. The germline V and J ends were trimmed by 3 bases and 5 bases, with 7 bases remaining between them. CDR3 protein: CASSHIGTGELFF. In nucleotides, the CDR3 is TGTGCCAGCAGCCATATAGGGACCGGGGAGCTGTTTTTT.

This clonotype showed up just a few times. The chain joins TRBV12-3 or TRBV12-4 to TRBJ2-7; no definite D call. This CDR3 contains 14 residues. The V end was cut by 5 bases, the J end by 1 base, with 12 bases between. In nucleotides, the CDR3 is TGTGCCAGCAGTCGAGGAGAGTTGTCCTACGAGCAGTACTTC. This sequence encodes CASSRGELSYEQYF.

The chain combines TRBV6-1 with TRBJ2-3; D unresolved. CDR3 length: 16 residues. Per the germline V gene, CDR1 is MNHNS and CDR2 is SASEGT. V was cut by 4 bases and J by 0 bases, with 14 bases left in between. CDR3 loop: CASSGRTPSSTDTQYF. The CDR3 nucleotides are TGTGCCAGCAGTGGGCGGACGCCGTCTAGCACAGATACGCAGTATTTT.

In this sample, this clonotype turned up a few times. This sequence joins TRBV6-9 and TRBJ2-3; 10 nucleotides align to TRBD1. Germline trimming cut 8 bases from V and 2 bases from J; bases unmatched to any gene: 13. Germline V CDR1 and CDR2: MNHGY, SVAAGI. CDR3 length: 17 residues. DNA for the CDR3: TGTGCCAGCCCCTCGGACAGGGGGTCTCATTACACAGATACGCAGTATTTT. Its protein product is CASPSDRGSHYTDTQYF.

To note about this clonotype: One junction end disagrees with the germline gene, perhaps due to a read error. The chain joins TRBV4-1 to TRBJ2-7, with 7 bases that match TRBD1. There are 13 residues in the CDR3. From germline, CDR1 is MGHRA and CDR2 YSYEKL. The CDR3 nucleotides read TGCGCCGGCAGCCAAGACAGGGACTACGAGCAGTACTTC. Residues: CAGSQDRDYEQYF.

This chain uses TRBV28 with TRBJ2-7, with TRBD2 matching over 8 bases. The CDR3 loop spans 19 amino acids. V gave up 5 bases and J gave up 0 bases; unmatched junction bases: 18. CDR1 and CDR2 from the germline V gene are MDHEN and SYDVKM. The CDR3, as DNA: TGTGCCAGCAGTGGGTCCCCTGTAATAGCGGGGCGCTACTCCTACGAGCAGTACTTC. The encoded protein is CASSGSPVIAGRYSYEQYF.

The gene calls are TRBV20-1 and TRBJ2-7; D might be TRBD2 (6 bases). The V end lost 6 bases, the J end lost 0 bases, and 18 bases lay between the germline ends. This CDR3 has 15 residues. The V gene's germline CDR1 is DFQATT and CDR2 SNEGSKA (reference sequence). For the CDR3, the DNA is TGCAGTGCCCCCCCGCCCGGACTAACCTCCTACGAGCAGTACTTC. Protein product: CSAPPPGLTSYEQYF.

The sample holds a few counts of this clonotype. The V call is TRBV27, the J call TRBJ2-3; D not resolved. V was pared by 11 bases and J by 1 base, with 7 bases between. The CDR3 is 11 amino acids. Germline V lookup: CDR1 MNHEY, CDR2 SMNVEV (reference sequence). CDR3 sequence reads: CARQGTDTQYF. Here the CDR3 DNA reads TGTGCCCGCCAAGGCACAGATACGCAGTATTTT.

In its sample, this clonotype was seen a few times. The V and J genes are TRBV5-1 and TRBJ2-3, with D possibly called TRBD1 or TRBD2 (5 bases each). Germline values: CDR1 SGHRS, CDR2 YFSETQ. The CDR3 spans 15 residues. Trimming pared 4 bases from V and 3 bases from J, leaving 15 bases between. The CDR3 sequence: CASSAAGPGTDTQYF. In DNA form, the CDR3 reads TGCGCCAGCAGCGCGGCGGGTCCAGGGACAGATACGCAGTATTTT. The variable domain in full, completed from reference TRBV5-1 and TRBJ2-3, reads KAGVTQTPRYLIKTRGQQVTLSCSPISGHRSVSWYQQTPGQGLQFLFEYFSETQRNKGNFPGRFSGRQFSNSRSEMNVSTLELGDSALYLCASSAAGPGTDTQYFGPGTRLTVL.

In this sample, this clonotype turned up a few times. This chain joins TRBV5-1 and TRBJ1-2, with D tentatively TRBD1 (5 bases). V gave up 7 bases and J gave up 3 bases, with 22 bases separating them. Germline V lookup: CDR1 SGHRS, CDR2 YFSETQ. The CDR3 spans 16 residues. The CDR3 nucleotides read TGCGCCAGCTCCCGAACCTCTGAGACAGACTACTATGGCTACACCTTC. This gives the protein CASSRTSETDYYGYTF.

This chain links TRBV28 with TRBJ2-1; D remains unclear. Trimming stripped 2 bases from V and 13 bases from J, with 21 bases between. CDR3 length: 15 amino acids. From germline, CDR1 is MDHEN and CDR2 SYDVKM. As DNA, the CDR3 is TGTGCCAGCAGTTTAGCGGCTAACGAAAAAGAGACCCAGTTCTTC. Amino acid sequence: CASSLAANEKETQFF. The full variable domain, its missing parts supplied by reference TRBV28 and TRBJ2-1, is DVKVTQSSRYLVKRTGEKVFLECVQDMDHENMFWYRQDPGLGLRLIYFSYDVKMKEKGDIPEGYSVSREKKERFSLILESASTNQTSMYLCASSLAANEKETQFFGPGTRLTVL.

The V call is TRBV6-6, the J call TRBJ2-1; 7 bases match TRBD1. The last part of the DNA fits TRBJ2-7 better; the J call may be wrong. Germline CDR1 and CDR2: MNHNY and SVGAGI (reference sequence). There are 14 residues in the CDR3. This CDR3 reads CASSPGQSYNEQYF. CDR3 nucleotide sequence: TGTGCCAGCAGCCCGGGACAGAGCTACAATGAGCAGTACTTC.

J is TRBJ2-7 and V is TRBV6-5, with a possible D match to TRBD1 (5 bases). This CDR3 has 16 residues. Germline V CDR1 and CDR2: MNHEY, SVGAGI. Trimming left V 2 bases short and J 4 bases short, with 18 bases between. CDR3 region: CASSYQPTEVQYEQYF. Here the CDR3 DNA reads TGTGCCAGCAGTTACCAACCGACAGAGGTCCAGTACGAGCAGTACTTC.

In this sample, this clonotype turned up a few times. The chain couples TRBV25-1 to TRBJ2-5; 8 bases are a match to TRBD1. This CDR3 comprises 14 residues. V shed 7 bases and J 5 bases; nucleotides not matched to a gene: 9. Germline assignment: CDR1 MGHDK and CDR2 SYGVNS. CDR3 sequence (DNA): TGTGCCAGCACACCGGGACAGGTCTCGGAGACCCAGTACTTC. It yields the protein CASTPGQVSETQYF. Full variable domain (missing parts from reference TRBV25-1 and TRBJ2-5): EADIYQTPRYLVIGTGKKITLECSQTMGHDKMYWYQQDPGMELHLIHYSYGVNSTEKGDLSSESTVSRIRTEHFPLTLESARPSHTSQYLCASTPGQVSETQYFGPGTRLLVL.

This chain joins TRBV13 and TRBJ2-3; 13 bases agree with TRBD2. The CDR3 extends over 18 amino acids. Trimming took 6 bases from V and 6 from J; bases not matched to a gene: 15. Germline CDR1 is PRHDT and CDR2 is FYEKMQ (reference sequence). The CDR3 loop reads CASRPRLAGGRSGDTQYF. The CDR3 DNA reads TGTGCCAGCAGGCCCCGACTAGCGGGGGGTAGAAGCGGTGATACGCAGTATTTT.

The chain joins TRBV27 to TRBJ1-2; D is undetermined. The CDR3 contains 15 residues. Trimming left V 0 bases short and J 4 bases short, with 12 bases between. Germline CDR1 and CDR2: MNHEY and SMNVEV (reference sequence). DNA for the CDR3: TGTGCCAGCAGTTTATCGACGGGAATAGGCTATGGCTACACCTTC. It encodes CASSLSTGIGYGYTF.

The V and J genes are TRBV10-1 and TRBJ1-2, with D perhaps matching TRBD1 (5 bases). Trimming took 3 bases from V and 7 from J, leaving 15 bases between them. CDR3 length equals 14 residues. The germline gives CDR1 WNHNN, CDR2 SYGVQD (reference sequence). DNA for the CDR3: TGCGCCAGCAGTGACGGCAGGGTGGTGAGTGGCTACACCTTC. Protein product: CASSDGRVVSGYTF.

This clonotype was seen only a few times. The rearrangement joins TRBV29-1 to TRBJ1-2; D uncertain. V was cut by 7 bases and J by 8 bases, with 14 bases left in between. Germline assignment: CDR1 SQVTM and CDR2 ANQGSEA. This CDR3 has 11 amino acids. The CDR3: CSAWKPDGYTF. Here the CDR3 DNA reads TGCAGCGCTTGGAAACCAGACGGCTACACCTTC.

The chain combines TRBV2 with TRBJ2-3; TRBD1 might be the D (6 bases). This CDR3 has 14 amino acids. Trimming stripped 3 bases from V and 2 bases from J, with 9 bases between. Germline V gene lookup returns CDR1 SNHLY and CDR2 FYNNEI. The DNA for the CDR3 is TGTGCCAGCAGTGAGAACAGGGACACAGATACGCAGTATTTT. Protein sequence: CASSENRDTDTQYF.

The rearrangement links TRBV12-3 or TRBV12-4 to TRBJ1-5, with 7 bases matching TRBD1. The ends lost 3 bases at V and 0 bases at J; junction bases unmatched: 14. The CDR3 spans 19 residues. The CDR3 sequence: CASSFFNRDRPYSNQPQHF. The CDR3 region has the DNA TGTGCCAGCAGTTTTTTCAACCGGGACAGACCCTATAGCAATCAGCCCCAGCATTTT.

V gene TRBV3-1 combines with J gene TRBJ2-6, with unresolved D. Germline-derived CDR1 and CDR2 are LGHDT and YNNKEL (reference sequence). V was pared by 1 base and J by 15 bases, with 7 bases between. The CDR3 extends over 11 amino acids. The CDR3 sequence: CASSQVGALTF. DNA for the CDR3: TGTGCCAGCAGCCAAGTGGGCGCCCTGACTTTC. The full variable domain, with the rest looked up from reference TRBV3-1 and TRBJ2-6, is DTAVSQTPKYLVTQMGNDKSIKCEQNLGHDTMYWYKQDSKKFLKIMFSYNNKELIINETVPNRFSPKSPDKAHLNLHINSLELGDSAVYFCASSQVGALTFGAGSRLTVL.

For this clonotype: At one boundary the junction diverges from the germline segment, which might be a read error. V usage is TRBV30 and J usage is TRBJ2-1; 7 bases are a match to TRBD2. The CDR3 sequence is 11 residues long. Germline V CDR1 and CDR2: GTSNPN, SVGIG (reference sequence). The CDR3 loop is CAGRLAVEQFF. In nucleotides, the CDR3 is TGTGCCGGGAGACTAGCTGTTGAGCAGTTCTTC.

This chain connects TRBV5-6 to TRBJ1-5; no firm D call. The CDR3 loop spans 14 amino acids. V lost 3 bases to trimming and J lost 6 bases, with 13 bases between them. Germline CDR1 and CDR2: SGHDT and YYEEEE. Written as DNA, the CDR3 is TGTGCCAGCAGCTCGGACCCTCTTTCTCAGCCCCAGCATTTT. Protein product: CASSSDPLSQPQHF.

This clonotype showed up just a few times. The V call is TRBV7-2, the J call TRBJ2-4; 7 bases are a match to TRBD2. Trimming took 6 bases from V and 3 from J; bases not matched to a gene: 2. Germline CDR1 is SGHTA and CDR2 is FQGNSA. The CDR3 contains 13 residues. The CDR3 DNA reads TGTGCCAGCAGTCGGACTAGCAAAAACATTCAGTACTTC. It translates to CASSRTSKNIQYF.

This clonotype was seen a few times. An end of the junction differs from the germline gene, which may be a read error. The chain employs TRBV7-7 and TRBJ2-2; no clear D gene. Per the germline V gene, CDR1 is SSHAT and CDR2 is FNYEAQ (reference sequence). The CDR3 has 13 amino acids. The CDR3 reads CASSFTETGELFF. Here the CDR3 DNA reads TGTGCTAGCAGCTTCACGGAGACCGGGGAGCTGTTTTTT.

This clonotype occurred many times. This sequence joins TRBV20-1 and TRBJ2-3; maybe TRBD2 (6 bases). Germline V CDR1 and CDR2: DFQATT, SNEGSKA (reference sequence). There are 14 residues in the CDR3. Trimming took 3 bases from V and 4 from J, leaving 14 bases between them. CDR3 bases: TGCAGTGCTAGCGGGAGTTCAGGAGCAGATACGCAGTATTTT. Amino acids: CSASGSSGADTQYF.

The table lists this clonotype with a few counts. The rearrangement links TRBV6-6 to TRBJ2-5; D is possibly TRBD1 (5 bases). V lost 0 bases and J lost 4, with 9 bases in between. Germline lookup yields CDR1 MNHNY and CDR2 SVGAGI (reference sequence). The CDR3 covers 14 residues. The CDR3 sequence: CASSYSWGLETQYF. Written as DNA, the CDR3 is TGTGCCAGCAGTTACTCCTGGGGCCTAGAGACCCAGTACTTC.

The chain couples TRBV5-8 to TRBJ2-5, with TRBD2 matching over 15 bases. Germline V gene lookup returns CDR1 SGHTS and CDR2 YDEGEE. The ends lost 7 bases at V and 4 bases at J; junction bases unmatched: 8. The CDR3 runs to 16 residues. DNA for the CDR3: TGTGCCAGCTCCTGGACTAGCGGGGGGGCACGAGAGACCCAGTACTTC. Translating gives CASSWTSGGARETQYF.